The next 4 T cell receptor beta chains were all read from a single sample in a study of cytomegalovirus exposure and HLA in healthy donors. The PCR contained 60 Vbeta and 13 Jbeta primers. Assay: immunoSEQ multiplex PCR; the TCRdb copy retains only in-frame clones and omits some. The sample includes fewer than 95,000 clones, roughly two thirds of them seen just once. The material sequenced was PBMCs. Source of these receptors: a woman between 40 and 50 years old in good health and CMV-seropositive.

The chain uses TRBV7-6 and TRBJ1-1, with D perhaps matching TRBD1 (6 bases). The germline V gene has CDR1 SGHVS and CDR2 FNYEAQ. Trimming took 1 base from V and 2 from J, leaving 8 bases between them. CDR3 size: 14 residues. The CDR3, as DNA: TGTGCCAGCAGCTTAGGGGGGGGCAACACTGAAGCTTTCTTT. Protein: CASSLGGGNTEAFF.

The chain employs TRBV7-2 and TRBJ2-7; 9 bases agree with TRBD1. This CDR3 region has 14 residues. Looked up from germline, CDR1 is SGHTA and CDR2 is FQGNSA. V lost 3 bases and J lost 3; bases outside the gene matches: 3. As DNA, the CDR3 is TGTGCCAGCAGCTTCGGGACAGGGAACTACGAGCAGTACTTC. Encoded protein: CASSFGTGNYEQYF.

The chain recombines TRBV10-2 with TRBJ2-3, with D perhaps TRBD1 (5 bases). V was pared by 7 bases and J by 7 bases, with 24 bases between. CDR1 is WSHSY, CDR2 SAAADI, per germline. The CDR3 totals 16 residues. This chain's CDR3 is CASMDDSLQTLNTQYF. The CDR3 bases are TGCGCCAGCATGGATGACAGTCTCCAAACCTTGAATACGCAGTATTTT.

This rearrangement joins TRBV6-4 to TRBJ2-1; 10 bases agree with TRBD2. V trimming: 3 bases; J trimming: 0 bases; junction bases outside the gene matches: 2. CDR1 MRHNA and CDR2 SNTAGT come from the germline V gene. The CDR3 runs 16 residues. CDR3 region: CASSDASGSSYNEQFF. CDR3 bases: TGTGCCAGCAGTGATGCTAGCGGGAGCTCCTACAATGAGCAGTTCTTC.